This is a list of T cell receptor beta chains from one sample in a study of blood T cell repertoires in COVID-19. The method was immunoSEQ multiplex PCR; TCRdb's version includes in-frame clones alone and lacks a portion of them. The sample consists of roughly 250,000 clones, approximately 90% of them appearing once. The material sequenced was PBMCs or T cells enriched from blood (not recorded which). These receptors came from a woman aged 18-30 years who had recovered from COVID-19. Each CDR3 is given with its conserved first and last residue. The D gene is left open where the match is weak. The size of a clone is reported for some rows only, either as once, few or many, or as a class for expanded clones.

v_gene	d_gene	abundance	j_gene	CDR3nt	CDR3aa
TRBV13	-	-	TRBJ2-5	TGTGCCAGCAGCTTAAGCCCTGTTGGAGGAGGGAGGTCTCAAGAGACCCAGTACTTC	CASSLSPVGGGRSQETQYF
TRBV9	TRBD1	once	TRBJ1-1	TGTGCCAGCAGCAGGACAGGGGCCAACACTGAAGCTTTCTTT	CASSRTGANTEAFF
TRBV12-5	TRBD1	-	TRBJ1-3	TGTGCTAGTGGTTTGGGGACAGGGGTCTCCTCTGGAAACACCATATATTTT	CASGLGTGVSSGNTIYF
TRBV28	TRBD1	-	TRBJ1-3	TGTGCCAGCAGTAGCCGGGACAGGGGAAACACCATATATTTT	CASSSRDRGNTIYF
TRBV3-1/TRBV3-2	-	-	TRBJ1-3	TGTGCCAGCAGCCTGACAGTTTCCACCAAGGGGACCATATATTTT	CASSLTVSTKGTIYF
TRBV5-1	TRBD2	-	TRBJ2-5	TGCGCCAGCAGCGCTCAGACTAGCGGGGGGGTAGAGACCCAGTACTTC	CASSAQTSGGVETQYF
TRBV7-9	-	-	TRBJ2-3	TGTGCCAGCAGCCGGGGGACCCTCACAGATACGCAGTATTTT	CASSRGTLTDTQYF
TRBV7-2	-	-	TRBJ1-4	TGTGCCAGCAGCTTATATAGAACTAATGAAAAACTGTTTTTT	CASSLYRTNEKLFF
TRBV2	TRBD2	-	TRBJ2-3	TGTGCCAGCAGGAGTCAGCGGACTGGACTAGCGGGGGGGGTCCGTCGCACAGATACGCAGTATTTT	CASRSQRTGLAGGVRRTDTQYF
TRBV29-1	-	-	TRBJ2-7	TGCAGCGTTGAGGCAGGGGCCCACGAGCAGTACTTC	CSVEAGAHEQYF
TRBV5-4	-	-	TRBJ1-4	TGTGCCAGCAGCCTAAAGGATTTGGGTTCAGGATCTGAAAAACTGTTTTTT	CASSLKDLGSGSEKLFF
TRBV2	-	-	TRBJ1-1	TGTGCCAGCAGTGCAGTCATGAACACTGAAGCTTTCTTT	CASSAVMNTEAFF
TRBV11-2	-	-	TRBJ1-1	-	CASSLFGQGTFF
TRBV13	-	-	TRBJ1-1	TGTGCCAGCAGCTCGGGACAAGAAGATGAAGCTTTCTTT	CASSSGQEDEAFF
TRBV7-2	TRBD2	-	TRBJ2-1	TGTGCCAGCACCCCCTTCGGGGCTAGCGGGGGGGCGTCCTACAATGAGCAGTTCTTC	CASTPFGASGGASYNEQFF
TRBV25-1	-	-	TRBJ2-2	TGTGCCAGCTCCGGGACATTAAACACCGGGGAGCTGTTTTTT	CASSGTLNTGELFF
TRBV6-2/TRBV6-3	-	-	TRBJ2-2	TGTGCCAGCAGCCGACAGTATAACACCGGGGAGCTGTTTTTT	CASSRQYNTGELFF
TRBV28	-	-	TRBJ1-2	TGTGCCAGCAGTTTTCAGTTTGGCTACACCTTC	CASSFQFGYTF
TRBV5-1	-	-	TRBJ1-2	TGCGCCAGCAGCTTGGAACGGGTGGATGGCTACACCTTC	CASSLERVDGYTF
TRBV2	-	-	TRBJ2-7	TGTGCCAGCAGTGAGAAGACAGCGACGTACGAGCAGTACTTC	CASSEKTATYEQYF
TRBV4-2	-	-	TRBJ2-7	TGTGCCAGCAGCCCAGACTACTACGAGCAGTACTTC	CASSPDYYEQYF
TRBV25-1	-	-	TRBJ1-1	TGTGCCAGCAGTGAATTTCGGGGGTTGGGCACTGAAGCTTTCTTT	CASSEFRGLGTEAFF
TRBV7-9	-	once	TRBJ2-5	TGTGCCAGCAGCTTAGCGCGCGGTCGGGGGGCCCTACAAGAGACCCAGTACTTC	CASSLARGRGALQETQYF
TRBV5-4	TRBD2	-	TRBJ2-1	TGTGCCAGCAGCTTGATGGGACTAGCAATGGGGAATGAGCAGTTCTTC	CASSLMGLAMGNEQFF
TRBV19	TRBD2	-	TRBJ2-3	TGTGCCAGTAGTTTCCTAGCGGGGGGGCCTTCAGATACGCAGTATTTT	CASSFLAGGPSDTQYF
TRBV3-1/TRBV3-2	TRBD1	-	TRBJ1-5	TGTGCCAGCAGCCCGCCCGCAAGGGGACAGACTTATAGCAATCAGCCCCAGCATTTT	CASSPPARGQTYSNQPQHF
TRBV27	-	-	TRBJ1-2	TGTGCCAGCAGTCAACCCGGTGGCTACACCTTC	CASSQPGGYTF
TRBV28	-	-	TRBJ1-2	TGTGCCAGCAGTCCCACCCGGGGGGGGTATGGCTACACCTTC	CASSPTRGGYGYTF
TRBV11-2	-	-	TRBJ1-1	TGTGCCAGCAGCTTAATAGGGGTAGGGGTGGGCACTGAAGCTTTCTTT	CASSLIGVGVGTEAFF
TRBV3-1/TRBV3-2	-	-	TRBJ2-7	TGTGCCAGCAGCACCCGGGGTACTCGGGGCGAGCAGTACTTC	CASSTRGTRGEQYF
TRBV18	-	-	TRBJ1-3	TGTGCCAGCTCACCCGGGTCGGCTTACTCTGGAAACACCATATATTTT	CASSPGSAYSGNTIYF
TRBV2	-	-	TRBJ1-2	TGTGCCAGCAGTGAATCTACTAACTATGGCTACACCTTC	CASSESTNYGYTF
TRBV11-2	TRBD2	-	TRBJ2-1	TGTGCCAGCAGCCTATTAGCGGGGGGGCCAAACAATGAGCAGTTCTTC	CASSLLAGGPNNEQFF
TRBV5-4	TRBD1	-	TRBJ1-1	TGTGCCAGCAGCCCTCCGGGACAGGGGTTTGTTTCGAACACTGAAGCTTTCTTT	CASSPPGQGFVSNTEAFF